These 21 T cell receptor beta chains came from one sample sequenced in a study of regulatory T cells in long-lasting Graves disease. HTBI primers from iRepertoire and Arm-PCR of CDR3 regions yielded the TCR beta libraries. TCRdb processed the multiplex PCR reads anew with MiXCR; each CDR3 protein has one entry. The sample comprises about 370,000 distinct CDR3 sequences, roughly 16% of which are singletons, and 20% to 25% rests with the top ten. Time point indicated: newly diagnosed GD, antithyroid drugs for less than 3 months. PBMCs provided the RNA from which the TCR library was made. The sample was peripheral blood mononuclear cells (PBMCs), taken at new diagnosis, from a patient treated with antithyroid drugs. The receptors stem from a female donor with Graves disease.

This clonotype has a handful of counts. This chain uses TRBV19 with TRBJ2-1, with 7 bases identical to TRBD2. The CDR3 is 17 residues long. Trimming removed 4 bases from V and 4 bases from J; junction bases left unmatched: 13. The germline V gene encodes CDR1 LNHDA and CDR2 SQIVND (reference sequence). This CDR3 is CASSRTSFFNGYNEQFF. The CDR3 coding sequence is TGTGCCAGTAGTAGGACTAGTTTTTTTAATGGGTACAATGAGCAGTTCTTC.

This CDR3 is CASSLEWRGVDTQYF. DNA for the CDR3: TGTGCCAGCAGCTTAGAGTGGCGGGGGGTGGATACGCAGTATTTT. The rearrangement links TRBV7-2 to TRBJ2-3; 8 nucleotides align to TRBD2. The V gene's germline CDR1 is SGHTA and CDR2 FQGNSA. Trimming removed 1 base from V and 6 bases from J; junction bases left unmatched: 6. The CDR3 consists of 15 residues.

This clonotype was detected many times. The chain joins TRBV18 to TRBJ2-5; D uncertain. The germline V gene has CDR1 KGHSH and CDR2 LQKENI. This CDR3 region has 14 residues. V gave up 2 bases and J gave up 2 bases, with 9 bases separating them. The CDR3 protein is CASSPGPEQETQYF. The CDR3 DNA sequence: TGTGCCAGCTCACCAGGGCCGGAACAAGAGACCCAGTACTTC.

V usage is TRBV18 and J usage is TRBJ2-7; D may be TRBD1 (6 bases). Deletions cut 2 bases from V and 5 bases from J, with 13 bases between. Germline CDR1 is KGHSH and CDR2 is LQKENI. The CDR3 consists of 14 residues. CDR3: CASSPAQGKDEQYF. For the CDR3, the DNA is TGTGCCAGCTCACCAGCGCAGGGGAAGGACGAGCAGTACTTC.

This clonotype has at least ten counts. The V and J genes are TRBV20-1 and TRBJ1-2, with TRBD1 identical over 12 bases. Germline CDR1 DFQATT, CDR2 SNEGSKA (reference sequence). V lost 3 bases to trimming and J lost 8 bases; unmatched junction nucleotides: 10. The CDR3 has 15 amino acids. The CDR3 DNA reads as TGCAGTGCTAGTAGGGGGGGACAGGGGGCCGGCGGCTACACCTTC. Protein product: CSASRGGQGAGGYTF.

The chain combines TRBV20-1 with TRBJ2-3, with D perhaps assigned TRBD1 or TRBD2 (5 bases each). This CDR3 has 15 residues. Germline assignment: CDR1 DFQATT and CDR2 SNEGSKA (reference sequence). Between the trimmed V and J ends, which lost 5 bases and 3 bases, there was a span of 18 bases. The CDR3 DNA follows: TGCAGTGCTGGGTACCCGGGACCGACGACAGATACGCAGTATTTT. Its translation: CSAGYPGPTTDTQYF.

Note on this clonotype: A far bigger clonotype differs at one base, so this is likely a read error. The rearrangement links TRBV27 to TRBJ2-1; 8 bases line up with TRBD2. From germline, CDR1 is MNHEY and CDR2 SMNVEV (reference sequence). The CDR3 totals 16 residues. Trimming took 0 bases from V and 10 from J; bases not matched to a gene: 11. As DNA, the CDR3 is TGTGCCAGCAGTTTATCTCCGCTAGCGGGTCCGCTGGAGCAGTTCTTC. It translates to CASSLSPLAGPLEQFF.

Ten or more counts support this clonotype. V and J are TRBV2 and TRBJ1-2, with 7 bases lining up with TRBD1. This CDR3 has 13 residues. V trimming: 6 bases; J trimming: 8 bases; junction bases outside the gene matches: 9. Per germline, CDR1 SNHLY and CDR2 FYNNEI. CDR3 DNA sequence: TGTGCCAGCAGCGTCGACAGGGCGGGAGGCTACACCTTC. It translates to CASSVDRAGGYTF. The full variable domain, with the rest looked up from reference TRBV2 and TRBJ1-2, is EPEVTQTPSHQVTQMGQEVILRCVPISNHLYFYWYRQILGQKVEFLVSFYNNEISEKSEIFDDQFSVERPDGSNFTLKIRSTKLEDSAMYFCASSVDRAGGYTFGSGTRLTVV.

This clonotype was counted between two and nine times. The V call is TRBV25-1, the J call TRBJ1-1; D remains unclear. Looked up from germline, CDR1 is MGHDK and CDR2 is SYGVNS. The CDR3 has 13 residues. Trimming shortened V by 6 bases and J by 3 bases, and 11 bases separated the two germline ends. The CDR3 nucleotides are TGTGCCAGCAGAGTACCTGGGGACACTGAAGCTTTCTTT. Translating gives CASRVPGDTEAFF.

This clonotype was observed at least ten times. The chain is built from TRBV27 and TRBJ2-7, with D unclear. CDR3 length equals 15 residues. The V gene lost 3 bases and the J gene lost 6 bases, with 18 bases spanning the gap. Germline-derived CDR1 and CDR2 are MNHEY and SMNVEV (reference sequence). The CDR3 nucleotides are TGTGCCAGCAGTTTTGGCGCCGTACCGAGCCTCGAGCAGTACTTC. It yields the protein CASSFGAVPSLEQYF.

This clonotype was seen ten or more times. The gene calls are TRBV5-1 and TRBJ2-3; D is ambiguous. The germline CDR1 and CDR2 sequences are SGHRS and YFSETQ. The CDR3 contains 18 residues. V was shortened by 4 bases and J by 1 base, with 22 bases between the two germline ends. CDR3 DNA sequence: TGCGCCAGCAGCCTCGAATATAGCCCACGAGATGGCACAGATACGCAGTATTTT. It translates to CASSLEYSPRDGTDTQYF.

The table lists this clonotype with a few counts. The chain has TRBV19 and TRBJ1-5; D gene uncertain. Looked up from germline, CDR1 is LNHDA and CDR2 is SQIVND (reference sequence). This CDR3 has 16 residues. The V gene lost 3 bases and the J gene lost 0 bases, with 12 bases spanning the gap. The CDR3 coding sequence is TGTGCCAGTAGTATGGTCAGGACCTATAGCAATCAGCCCCAGCATTTT. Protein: CASSMVRTYSNQPQHF.

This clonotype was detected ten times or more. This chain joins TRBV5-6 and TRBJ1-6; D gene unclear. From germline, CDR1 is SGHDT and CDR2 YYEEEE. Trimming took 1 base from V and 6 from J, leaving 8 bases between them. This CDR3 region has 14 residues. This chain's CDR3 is CASSLLRTNSPLHF. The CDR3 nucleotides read TGTGCCAGCAGCTTGTTGAGGACTAATTCACCCCTCCACTTT.

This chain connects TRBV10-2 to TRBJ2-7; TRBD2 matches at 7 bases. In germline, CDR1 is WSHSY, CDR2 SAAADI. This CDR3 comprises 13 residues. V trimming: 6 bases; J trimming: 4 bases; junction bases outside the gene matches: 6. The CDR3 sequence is CASRRTRIYEQYF. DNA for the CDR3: TGCGCCAGCAGAAGGACTAGAATTTACGAGCAGTACTTC.

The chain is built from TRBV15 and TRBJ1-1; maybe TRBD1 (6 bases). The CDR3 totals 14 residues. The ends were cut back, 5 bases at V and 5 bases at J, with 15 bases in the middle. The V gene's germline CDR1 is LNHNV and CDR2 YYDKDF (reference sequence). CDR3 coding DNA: TGTGCCACCAGCGCCCGGAGGGGGGGTACTGAAGCTTTCTTT. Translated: CATSARRGGTEAFF.

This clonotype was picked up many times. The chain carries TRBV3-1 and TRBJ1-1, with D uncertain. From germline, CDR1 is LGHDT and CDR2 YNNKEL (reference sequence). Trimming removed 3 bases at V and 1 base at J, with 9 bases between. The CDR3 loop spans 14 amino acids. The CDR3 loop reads CASSQYGPNTEAFF. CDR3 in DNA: TGTGCCAGCAGCCAGTACGGTCCGAACACTGAAGCTTTCTTT. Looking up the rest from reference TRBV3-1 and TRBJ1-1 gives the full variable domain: DTAVSQTPKYLVTQMGNDKSIKCEQNLGHDTMYWYKQDSKKFLKIMFSYNNKELIINETVPNRFSPKSPDKAHLNLHINSLELGDSAVYFCASSQYGPNTEAFFGQGTRLTVV.

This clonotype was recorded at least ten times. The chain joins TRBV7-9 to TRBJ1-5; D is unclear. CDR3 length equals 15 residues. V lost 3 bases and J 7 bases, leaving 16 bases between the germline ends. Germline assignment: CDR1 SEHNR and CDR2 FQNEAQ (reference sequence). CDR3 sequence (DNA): TGTGCCAGCAGCTTGGCCCGGGAAGACGGACAGCCCCAGCATTTT. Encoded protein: CASSLAREDGQPQHF.

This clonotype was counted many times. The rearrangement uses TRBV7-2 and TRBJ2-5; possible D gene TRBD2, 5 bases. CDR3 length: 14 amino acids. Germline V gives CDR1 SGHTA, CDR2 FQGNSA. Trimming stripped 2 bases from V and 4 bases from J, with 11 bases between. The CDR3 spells CASSLIGVLETQYF. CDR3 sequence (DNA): TGTGCCAGCAGCTTAATCGGGGTGTTAGAGACCCAGTACTTC.

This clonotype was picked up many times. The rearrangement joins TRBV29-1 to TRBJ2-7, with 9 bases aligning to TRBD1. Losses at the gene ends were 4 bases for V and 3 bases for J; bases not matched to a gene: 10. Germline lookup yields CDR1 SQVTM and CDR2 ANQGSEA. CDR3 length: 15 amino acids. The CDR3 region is CSVGAGQGGIYEQYF. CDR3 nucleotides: TGCAGCGTTGGAGCGGGACAGGGTGGCATCTACGAGCAGTACTTC.

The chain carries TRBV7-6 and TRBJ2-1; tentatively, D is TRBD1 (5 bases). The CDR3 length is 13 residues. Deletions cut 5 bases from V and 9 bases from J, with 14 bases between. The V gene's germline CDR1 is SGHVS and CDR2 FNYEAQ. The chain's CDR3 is CASSTNTGSEQFF. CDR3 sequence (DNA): TGTGCCAGCAGCACAAACACAGGATCTGAGCAGTTCTTC.

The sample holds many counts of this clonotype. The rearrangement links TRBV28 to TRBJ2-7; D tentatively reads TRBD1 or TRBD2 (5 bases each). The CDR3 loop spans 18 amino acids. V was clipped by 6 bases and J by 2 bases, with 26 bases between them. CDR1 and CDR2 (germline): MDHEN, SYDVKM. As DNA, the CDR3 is TGTGCCAGCAGAAGGGACGATACTACGTTATATAGACCCTACGAGCAGTACTTC. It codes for CASRRDDTTLYRPYEQYF.